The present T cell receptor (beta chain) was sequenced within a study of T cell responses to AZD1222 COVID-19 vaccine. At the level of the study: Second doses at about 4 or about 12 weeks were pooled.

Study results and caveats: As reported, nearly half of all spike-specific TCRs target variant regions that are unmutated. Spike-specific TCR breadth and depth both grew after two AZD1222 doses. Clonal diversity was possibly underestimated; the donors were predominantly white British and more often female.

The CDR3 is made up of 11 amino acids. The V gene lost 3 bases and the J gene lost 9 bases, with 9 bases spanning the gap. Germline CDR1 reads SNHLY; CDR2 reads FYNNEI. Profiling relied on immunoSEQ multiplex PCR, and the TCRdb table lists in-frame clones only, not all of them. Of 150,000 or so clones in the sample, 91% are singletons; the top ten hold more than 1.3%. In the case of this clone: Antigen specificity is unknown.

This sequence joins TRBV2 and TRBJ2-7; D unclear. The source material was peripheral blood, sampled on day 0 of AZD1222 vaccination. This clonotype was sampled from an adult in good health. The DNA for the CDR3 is TGTGCCAGCAGTGACACGCGTCTGCAGTACTTC. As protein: CASSDTRLQYF.